This T cell receptor (beta chain) emerged from a study of tumor-infiltrating lymphocytes in oesophageal squamous cell carcinoma. Each CDR3 protein gets one entry after TCRdb re-called the PCR reads with MiXCR. The sample lists 15,000 to 20,000 distinct CDR3 sequences, more than 40% occurring once. V lost 5 bases to trimming and J lost 5 bases, with 13 bases between them. This CDR3 is 14 amino acids long. Germline-derived CDR1 and CDR2 are SGHAT and FQNNGV. In its sample, this clonotype was seen many times. Sample: normal esophageal tissue next to the tumor. The receptor was isolated from a male donor with esophageal squamous cell carcinoma. The gene calls are TRBV11-2 and TRBJ1-5; D perhaps matches TRBD1 (5 bases). The CDR3 reads CASSQSTEYQPQHF. The DNA of the CDR3 is TGTGCCAGCAGCCAATCGACAGAATATCAGCCCCAGCATTTT.